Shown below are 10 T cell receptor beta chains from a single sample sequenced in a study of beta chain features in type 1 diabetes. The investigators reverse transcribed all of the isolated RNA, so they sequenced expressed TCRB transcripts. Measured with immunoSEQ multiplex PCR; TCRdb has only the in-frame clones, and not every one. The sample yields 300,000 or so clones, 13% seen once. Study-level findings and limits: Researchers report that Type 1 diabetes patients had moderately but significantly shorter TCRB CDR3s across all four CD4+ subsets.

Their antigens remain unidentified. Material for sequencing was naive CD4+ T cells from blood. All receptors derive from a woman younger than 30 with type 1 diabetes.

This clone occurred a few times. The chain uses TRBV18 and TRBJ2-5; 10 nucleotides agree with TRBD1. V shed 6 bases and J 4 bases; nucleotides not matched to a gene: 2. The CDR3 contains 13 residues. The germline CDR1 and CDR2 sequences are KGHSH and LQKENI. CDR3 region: CASSGQGGETQYF. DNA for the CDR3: TGTGCCAGCTCCGGACAGGGGGGAGAGACCCAGTACTTC.

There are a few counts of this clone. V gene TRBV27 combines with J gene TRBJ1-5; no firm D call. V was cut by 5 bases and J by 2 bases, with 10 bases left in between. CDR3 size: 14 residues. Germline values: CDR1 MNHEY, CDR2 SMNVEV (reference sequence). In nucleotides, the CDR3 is TGTGCCAGCAGTGCAAGCCAGGGCAATCAGCCCCAGCATTTT. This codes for CASSASQGNQPQHF.

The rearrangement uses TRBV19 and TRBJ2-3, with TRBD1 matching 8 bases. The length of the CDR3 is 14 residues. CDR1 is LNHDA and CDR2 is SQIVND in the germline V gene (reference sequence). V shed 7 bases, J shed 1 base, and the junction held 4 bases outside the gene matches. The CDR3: CASKSDRGTDTQYF. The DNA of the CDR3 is TGTGCCAGTAAGTCGGACAGGGGCACAGATACGCAGTATTTT.

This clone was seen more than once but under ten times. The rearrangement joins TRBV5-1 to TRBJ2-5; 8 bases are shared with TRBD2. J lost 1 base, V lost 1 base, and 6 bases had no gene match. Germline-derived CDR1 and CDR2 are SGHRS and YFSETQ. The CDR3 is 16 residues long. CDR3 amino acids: CASSLSASGGQETQYF. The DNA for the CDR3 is TGCGCCAGCAGCTTGAGCGCCAGCGGGGGCCAAGAGACCCAGTACTTC.

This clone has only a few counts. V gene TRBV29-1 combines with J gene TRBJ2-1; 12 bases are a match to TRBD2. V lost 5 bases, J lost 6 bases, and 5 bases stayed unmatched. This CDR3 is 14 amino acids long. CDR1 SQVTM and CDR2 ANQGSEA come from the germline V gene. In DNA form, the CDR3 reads TGCAGCGTTTCGACTAGCGGGAGTGGCAATGAGCAGTTCTTC. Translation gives CSVSTSGSGNEQFF.

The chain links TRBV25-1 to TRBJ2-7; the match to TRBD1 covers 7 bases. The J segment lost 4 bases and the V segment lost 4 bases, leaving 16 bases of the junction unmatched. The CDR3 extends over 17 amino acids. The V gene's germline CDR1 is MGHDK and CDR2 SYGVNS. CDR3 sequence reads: CASSGSPGQRLSYEQYF. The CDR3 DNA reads TGTGCCAGCAGTGGCTCCCCGGGACAGAGACTTTCGTACGAGCAGTACTTC.

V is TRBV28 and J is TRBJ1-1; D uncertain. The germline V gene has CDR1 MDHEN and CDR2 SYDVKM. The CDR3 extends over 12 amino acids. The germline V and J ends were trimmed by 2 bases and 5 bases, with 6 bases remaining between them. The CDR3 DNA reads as TGTGCCAGCAGTTTAGGGCAAACTGAAGCTTTCTTT. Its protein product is CASSLGQTEAFF.

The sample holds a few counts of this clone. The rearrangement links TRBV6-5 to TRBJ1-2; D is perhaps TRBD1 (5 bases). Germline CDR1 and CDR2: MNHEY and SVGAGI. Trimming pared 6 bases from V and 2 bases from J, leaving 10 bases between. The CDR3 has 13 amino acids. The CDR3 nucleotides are TGTGCCAGCAGAATGACAGTCAACTATGGCTACACCTTC. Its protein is CASRMTVNYGYTF.

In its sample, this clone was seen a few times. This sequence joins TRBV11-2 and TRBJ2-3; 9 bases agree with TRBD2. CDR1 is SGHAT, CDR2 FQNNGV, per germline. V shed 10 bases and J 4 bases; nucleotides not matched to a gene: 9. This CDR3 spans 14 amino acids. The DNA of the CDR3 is TGTGCCACTACAAGCGGGAGGCTATCAGATACGCAGTATTTT. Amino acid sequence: CATTSGRLSDTQYF.

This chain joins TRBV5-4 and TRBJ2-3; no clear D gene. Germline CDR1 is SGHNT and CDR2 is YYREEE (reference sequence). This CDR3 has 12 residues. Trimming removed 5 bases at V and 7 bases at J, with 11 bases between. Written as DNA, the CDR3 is TGTGCCAGCAGTAGCACGCCGAATACGCAGTATTTT. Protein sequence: CASSSTPNTQYF.